A single T cell receptor beta chain is shown here with its context. The antigen remains unidentified. At one end the junction does not follow the germline gene, possibly because of a read error. The data derive from a study of T cell responses to AZD1222 COVID-19 vaccine. In the study overall: Pooled together were second doses at about 4 or about 12 weeks. Findings and caveats of the study: The study found vaccine-associated CD4 TCRs spanning spike, dominant at 160-218 and 743-854. Reportedly, close to half of spike-specific TCRs are directed against unmutated variant regions.

This CDR3 is 17 amino acids long. From germline, CDR1 is SSHAT and CDR2 FNYEAQ (reference sequence). The repertoire was sequenced with immunoSEQ multiplex PCR; TCRdb's copy has only in-frame clones and lacks some. The table lists about 99,000 clones, roughly 85% of them singletons. Sequencing was performed on peripheral blood, taken on day 0 of AZD1222 vaccination. The TCR was taken from an adult in good health. The rearrangement links TRBV7-7 to TRBJ2-5; 7 bases are shared with TRBD2. The CDR3, as DNA: TGTGCTAGCAGCTTAGCGTCCAGCGGGACCCCCGGAGAGACCCAGTACTTC. It yields the protein CASSLASSGTPGETQYF.